This is a list of T cell receptor beta chains from one sample in a study of blood T cell repertoires in COVID-19. Some clones are missing from TCRdb's copy, which holds only in-frame ones; the method was immunoSEQ multiplex PCR. This sample has about 99,000 clones; 84% occur once, and the top ten carry roughly 2%. What was sequenced was peripheral blood. Receptors were obtained from a man between 65 and 80 years old with active or convalescent COVID-19. The CDR3 runs from the conserved cysteine through the conserved F or W. Fields, in order: V gene, D gene, J gene, clone size, CDR3 protein, CDR3 DNA. The D gene is left open where the match is weak. The listing skips clone size in some rows; elsewhere it reads once, few, many or a size class.

V gene: TRBV15
D gene: TRBD1
J gene: TRBJ1-2
clone size: .
CDR3 protein: CATSRETGGGYGYTF
CDR3 DNA: TGTGCCACCAGCAGAGAGACAGGGGGCGGCTATGGCTACACCTTC

V gene: TRBV28
D gene: TRBD1
J gene: TRBJ2-3
clone size: .
CDR3 protein: CASSDPQGARADTQYF
CDR3 DNA: TGTGCCAGCAGTGATCCTCAGGGGGCGCGAGCAGATACGCAGTATTTT

V gene: TRBV3-1/TRBV3-2
D gene: TRBD1
J gene: TRBJ1-2
clone size: .
CDR3 protein: CASSPSPGTGYYGYTF
CDR3 DNA: TGTGCCAGCAGCCCGAGTCCCGGGACAGGGTACTATGGCTACACCTTC

V gene: TRBV2
D gene: .
J gene: TRBJ1-4
clone size: .
CDR3 protein: CASRITGAPNEKLFF
CDR3 DNA: TGTGCCAGCAGAATCACAGGCGCTCCTAATGAAAAACTGTTTTTT

V gene: TRBV5-1
D gene: .
J gene: TRBJ2-7
clone size: .
CDR3 protein: CASTDPGGYEQYF
CDR3 DNA: TGCGCCAGCACGGACCCCGGGGGCTACGAGCAGTACTTC

V gene: TRBV6-6
D gene: TRBD2
J gene: TRBJ2-5
clone size: .
CDR3 protein: CASSYPARGGETQYF
CDR3 DNA: TGTGCCAGCAGTTACCCCGCGCGCGGGGGGGAGACCCAGTACTTC

V gene: TRBV3-1/TRBV3-2
D gene: .
J gene: TRBJ1-5
clone size: .
CDR3 protein: CASSQDTGYNQPQHF
CDR3 DNA: TGTGCCAGCAGCCAAGATACAGGGTACAATCAGCCCCAGCATTTT

V gene: TRBV5-1
D gene: TRBD2
J gene: TRBJ2-5
clone size: .
CDR3 protein: CASSLGGLGETQYF
CDR3 DNA: TGCGCCAGCAGCTTGGGTGGACTAGGAGAGACCCAGTACTTC

V gene: TRBV19
D gene: .
J gene: TRBJ1-2
clone size: .
CDR3 protein: CASTRSSEYGYTF
CDR3 DNA: TGTGCCAGTACGCGGTCCAGTGAGTATGGCTACACCTTC

V gene: TRBV27
D gene: .
J gene: TRBJ1-5
clone size: .
CDR3 protein: CASSFHGSQPQHF
CDR3 DNA: TGTGCCAGCAGTTTTCACGGGAGTCAGCCCCAGCATTTT

V gene: TRBV19
D gene: .
J gene: TRBJ1-2
clone size: .
CDR3 protein: CASSTPGLMRQEQGGYTF
CDR3 DNA: TGTGCCAGTAGTACCCCCGGCCTGATGAGACAGGAGCAGGGTGGCTACACCTTC

V gene: TRBV28
D gene: TRBD1
J gene: TRBJ1-5
clone size: .
CDR3 protein: CASLGGGTGMIRNQPQHF
CDR3 DNA: TGTGCCAGCCTTGGGGGAGGGACAGGGATGATTCGCAATCAGCCCCAGCATTTT

V gene: TRBV2
D gene: .
J gene: TRBJ1-6
clone size: once
CDR3 protein: CASSQYSPLPLHF
CDR3 DNA: TGTGCCAGCAGTCAGTATTCCCCTCTGCCCCTCCACTTT

V gene: TRBV11-1
D gene: TRBD1
J gene: TRBJ1-1
clone size: .
CDR3 protein: CASSQGGRQGDTEAFF
CDR3 DNA: TGTGCCAGCAGCCAAGGGGGCCGACAGGGAGACACTGAAGCTTTCTTT

V gene: TRBV27
D gene: TRBD2
J gene: TRBJ2-2
clone size: .
CDR3 protein: CASSLLYKVGGAGGELFF
CDR3 DNA: TGTGCCAGCAGTTTATTGTATAAGGTCGGGGGGGCCGGTGGGGAGCTGTTTTTT

V gene: TRBV5-4
D gene: .
J gene: TRBJ1-3
clone size: many
CDR3 protein: CASSLDTNSGNTIYF
CDR3 DNA: TGTGCCAGCAGCTTGGACACGAACTCTGGAAACACCATATATTTT

V gene: TRBV30
D gene: .
J gene: TRBJ1-5
clone size: .
CDR3 protein: CAWSVRGRAQPQHF
CDR3 DNA: TGTGCCTGGAGTGTACGAGGCCGAGCTCAGCCCCAGCATTTT

V gene: TRBV4-1
D gene: TRBD1
J gene: TRBJ1-1
clone size: .
CDR3 protein: CASSQEGQGTSGTEAFF
CDR3 DNA: TGCGCCAGCAGCCAAGAGGGACAGGGGACTTCGGGAACTGAAGCTTTCTTT

V gene: TRBV5-4
D gene: .
J gene: TRBJ2-1
clone size: .
CDR3 protein: CASSPGQYNEQFF
CDR3 DNA: TGTGCCAGCAGCCCAGGACAGTACAATGAGCAGTTCTTC

V gene: TRBV6-5
D gene: .
J gene: TRBJ1-2
clone size: .
CDR3 protein: CASSYGPNYGYTF
CDR3 DNA: TGTGCCAGCAGTTACGGCCCCAACTATGGCTACACCTTC

V gene: TRBV10-3
D gene: .
J gene: TRBJ1-2
clone size: many
CDR3 protein: CAIQELAQDGYTF
CDR3 DNA: TGTGCCATCCAGGAATTGGCACAAGATGGCTACACCTTC

V gene: TRBV12-3/TRBV12-4
D gene: TRBD1
J gene: TRBJ2-7
clone size: .
CDR3 protein: CASSSGQGYEQYF
CDR3 DNA: TGTGCCAGCAGTTCAGGACAGGGCTACGAGCAGTACTTC

V gene: TRBV5-1
D gene: TRBD1
J gene: TRBJ2-5
clone size: .
CDR3 protein: CASRMDRAPAPPGTQYF
CDR3 DNA: TGCGCCAGCAGAATGGACAGGGCCCCGGCGCCCCCGGGGACCCAGTACTTC